A selection of T cell receptor beta chains follows, all from one sample in a study of blood T cell repertoires in COVID-19. Profiled with immunoSEQ multiplex PCR; TCRdb holds only in-frame clones, not every one. The data hold roughly 700,000 clones, with 75% to 90% observed a single time. Material for sequencing was peripheral blood. All receptors derive from a young woman with acute or convalescent COVID-19. The CDR3 runs from the conserved cysteine through the conserved F or W. D genes are given only for firm matches. Rows may omit the clone size; those that give it use once, few, many or a size class.

>TRBD1|TRBV14|NA|TRBJ2-3
TGTGCCAGCAGCCACAGTGGGTGGGGACAGGGCCTCCCAGATACGCAGTATTTT
CASSHSGWGQGLPDTQYF
>TRBD1|TRBV25-1|NA|TRBJ1-1
TGTGCCAGCTTTGGACAGGGCCTCACTGAAGCTTTCTTT
CASFGQGLTEAFF
>TRBD2|TRBV7-2|NA|TRBJ2-7
TGTGCCAGCAGCTTCCGGGGGGACTACGAGCAGTACTTC
CASSFRGDYEQYF
>TRBD1|TRBV6-4|NA|TRBJ1-4
TGTGCCAGCAGTCCGGGACAGGGAAATGAAAAACTGTTTTTT
CASSPGQGNEKLFF
>NA|TRBV24-1|NA|TRBJ2-1
TGTGCCACCAGTGATATCCCGGGCAGGGTCAGCTACAATGAGCAGTTCTTC
CATSDIPGRVSYNEQFF
>NA|TRBV19|few|TRBJ1-1
TGTGCCAGTAGTATGATGCACTTGAACACTGAAGCTTTCTTT
CASSMMHLNTEAFF
>NA|TRBV5-1|once|TRBJ1-1
TGCGCCAGCAGCTTGTACCGGGGGGGCACTGAAGCTTTCTTT
CASSLYRGGTEAFF
>TRBD1|TRBV7-6|once|TRBJ2-7
TGTGCCAGCAGCTTTTCGTATGACAGGGGGGGCGAGCAGTACTTC
CASSFSYDRGGEQYF
>TRBD1|TRBV15|once|TRBJ2-1
TGTGCCACCAGCGCCGAGACAGGGGGTGGATACAATGAGCAGTTCTTC
CATSAETGGGYNEQFF
>NA|TRBV6-7|NA|TRBJ1-2
TGTGCCAGCTGGGCAGACCTTTTAACCAGCCATAAACTCGCTAACTATGGCTACACCTTC
CASWADLLTSHKLANYGYTF
>NA|TRBV19|NA|TRBJ1-3
TGTGCCAGTAGGCGGGGCGGGACGCTCTCTGGAAACACCATATATTTT
CASRRGGTLSGNTIYF
>NA|TRBV7-9|NA|TRBJ2-2
TGTGCCAGCAGCTCCAACCTATTATACACCGGGGAGCTGTTTTTT
CASSSNLLYTGELFF
>TRBD2|TRBV15|NA|TRBJ2-1
TGTGCCACCAGCGGGACTAGCGGCGACAATGAGCAGTTCTTC
CATSGTSGDNEQFF
>TRBD2|TRBV2|once|TRBJ2-5
TGTGCCAGCAGTGGTAGCGGGGGGCCCTCTGAGACCCAGTACTTC
CASSGSGGPSETQYF
>NA|TRBV24-1|NA|TRBJ2-2
TGTGCCACCAGTGATTTCGAGGGGGAGAACACCGGGGAGCTGTTTTTT
CATSDFEGENTGELFF
>TRBD1|TRBV29-1|NA|TRBJ1-2
TGCAGCGGAACAGGGGAGGACTATGGCTACACCTTC
CSGTGEDYGYTF
>NA|TRBV2|once|TRBJ1-5
TGTGCCAGCAGTGAAAGCGCTCGGCCCCAGCATTTT
CASSESARPQHF
>TRBD2|TRBV18|NA|TRBJ2-1
TGTGCCAGCTCATCCAAAGGGCTAGCGGGGAGCTCCTACAATGAGCAGTTCTTC
CASSSKGLAGSSYNEQFF
>NA|TRBV19|NA|TRBJ1-1
TGTGCCAGTAGTTTTTTTTTAGGGGCTGAAGCTTTCTTT
CASSFFLGAEAFF
>TRBD1|TRBV24-1|NA|TRBJ1-2
TGTGCCACCAGCCGGACAGGGGGCGACTATGGCTACACCTTC
CATSRTGGDYGYTF
>TRBD2|TRBV10-3|NA|TRBJ2-1
TGTGCCATCTCGAGCGGGGGCAATGAGCAGTTCTTC
CAISSGGNEQFF
>NA|TRBV2|NA|TRBJ1-1
TGTGCCAGCAGATGGGGAGGGTTGAACACTGAAGCTTTCTTT
CASRWGGLNTEAFF
>NA|TRBV14|once|TRBJ2-1
TGTGCCAGCAGCCCCCAGCGGTACAATGAGCAGTTCTTC
CASSPQRYNEQFF
>NA|TRBV11-2|NA|TRBJ2-3
TGTGCCAGCAGCTTAGGTCGGGGGAACACAGATACGCAGTATTTT
CASSLGRGNTDTQYF
>TRBD1|TRBV6-5|NA|TRBJ1-5
TGTGCCAGCAAAACCGGGACAGGGGCTCAGCCCCAGCATTTT
CASKTGTGAQPQHF
>NA|TRBV6-2/TRBV6-3|NA|TRBJ2-7
TGTGCCAGCAGTTACAATCTCCAGGGGTCCTACGAGCAGTACTTC
CASSYNLQGSYEQYF
>NA|TRBV4-3|NA|TRBJ1-2
TGCGCCAGCAGCCAAGAATCCAGGGGTGGCTACACCTTC
CASSQESRGGYTF
>NA|TRBV6-5|NA|TRBJ1-6
TGTGCCAGCAGTTACACCCGGGGGGGAGAGCTCCACTTT
CASSYTRGGELHF
>TRBD1|TRBV5-5|NA|TRBJ1-3
TGTGCCAGCACACCAGGGGGCTCCGGAAACACCATATATTTT
CASTPGGSGNTIYF
>NA|TRBV28|NA|TRBJ1-2
TGTGCCAGCAGCCCCGATACAGGCTATGGCTACACCTTC
CASSPDTGYGYTF
>TRBD2|TRBV6-2/TRBV6-3|NA|TRBJ2-1
TGTGCCAGCAGTGGAGCGGGGGGCTCCTCCCTCATCTCCTACAATGAGCAGTTCTTC
CASSGAGGSSLISYNEQFF
>NA|TRBV27|NA|TRBJ1-4
TGTGCCAGCAAGAAGACAGCAACTAATGAAAAACTGTTTTTT
CASKKTATNEKLFF
>NA|TRBV6-6|NA|TRBJ1-1
TGTGCCAGCAGAGGGGAGGGAGGCACTGAAGCTTTCTTT
CASRGEGGTEAFF
>TRBD1|TRBV29-1|NA|TRBJ2-2
TGCAGCGTTGAAGAGACAGGGGCCGGGGAGCTGTTTTTT
CSVEETGAGELFF
>TRBD1|TRBV6-5|NA|TRBJ1-1
TGTGCCAGCGGCAGGGGGCCTACTGAAGCTTTCTTT
CASGRGPTEAFF
>NA|TRBV14|NA|TRBJ1-1
TGTGCCAGCAGCCAAGATCCCCCACAGGGAGACACTGAAGCTTTCTTT
CASSQDPPQGDTEAFF
>NA|TRBV7-2|NA|TRBJ2-2
TGTGCCAGCAGCTTAGAGGGGGGGACCCCCCCCGGGGAGCTGTTTTTT
CASSLEGGTPPGELFF
>TRBD1|TRBV5-6|NA|TRBJ1-1
TGTGCCAGCAGCCCCGGACAGGGGAAATCGACTGAAGCTTTCTTT
CASSPGQGKSTEAFF
>TRBD1|TRBV9|once|TRBJ1-2
TGTGCCAGCAGCGTGAGGGACAGTGGCTACACCTTC
CASSVRDSGYTF
>TRBD2|TRBV5-6|NA|TRBJ2-5
TGTGCCAGCAGCTTGGGGCGGGGGGCCCAGTACTTC
CASSLGRGAQYF
>NA|TRBV7-3|NA|TRBJ2-1
TGTGCCAGCAGCCCCCAAAGCCTCTACAATGAGCAGTTCTTC
CASSPQSLYNEQFF
>TRBD1|TRBV5-8|NA|TRBJ1-1
TGTGCCAGCAGCTTCGTAAGGACAGGGGGGGGAACTGAAGCTTTCTTT
CASSFVRTGGGTEAFF
>NA|TRBV12-5|NA|TRBJ1-2
TGTGCTAGTGGTTCCCTTTTGGGCTACACCTTC
CASGSLLGYTF
>TRBD2|TRBV30|once|TRBJ2-1
TGTGCCTGGAGTCAAGATACTAGCGGGGACCCCTTTATCAATGAGCAGTTCTTC
CAWSQDTSGDPFINEQFF